Shown below are 12 T cell receptor beta chains from a single sample sequenced in a study of Ad26.COV2.S vaccination and SARS-CoV-2 variants. Clones were sequenced by immunoSEQ multiplex PCR, and TCRdb holds only the in-frame ones, with some missing. The table includes roughly 300,000 clones, roughly 90% detected once. Noted treatment: about 20 received Ad26.COV2.S at low or high dose, single or two shots; five or six received placebo; per-sample allocation not given. Day 63 following the first vaccine or placebo injection was when the samples were taken. The sequences come from peripheral blood, collected in a trial of Ad26.COV2.S vaccine versus placebo. These receptors all come from a person aged 18-65 years who received the Ad26.COV2.S COVID-19 vaccine or a placebo.

This chain joins TRBV30 and TRBJ1-2; D remains unclear. V dropped 0 bases and J dropped 11 bases, with 10 bases sitting between them. CDR3 length: 11 residues. Germline V gene sequence: CDR1 GTSNPN, CDR2 SVGIG (reference sequence). The CDR3 region has the DNA TGTGCCTGGAGTGTACTAAAGGAGTACACCTTC. Translation: CAWSVLKEYTF.

This chain links TRBV27 with TRBJ1-3; 7 bases align to TRBD1. The germline V gene has CDR1 MNHEY and CDR2 SMNVEV (reference sequence). The ends lost 5 bases at V and 2 bases at J; junction bases unmatched: 3. This CDR3 comprises 14 residues. CDR3 bases: TGTGCCAGCAGTCCGCAGGGGGCTGGAAACACCATATATTTT. Protein: CASSPQGAGNTIYF.

V is TRBV6-1 and J is TRBJ1-4; 7 bases are shared with TRBD1. Trimming took 4 bases from V and 1 from J; bases not matched to a gene: 9. Germline values: CDR1 MNHNS, CDR2 SASEGT. The CDR3 runs 17 residues. The CDR3 loop is CASSVMTGYGTNEKLFF. CDR3 in DNA: TGTGCCAGCAGTGTAATGACAGGGTACGGAACTAATGAAAAACTGTTTTTT.

This rearrangement joins TRBV28 to TRBJ2-7; 14 bases agree with TRBD2. V was pared by 4 bases and J by 7 bases, with 9 bases of the junction left unmatched. The CDR3 totals 16 residues. Germline V gene data show CDR1 as MDHEN and CDR2 as SYDVKM. The CDR3 protein is CASSSRLAGGPGEQYF. Here the CDR3 DNA reads TGTGCCAGCAGTTCAAGACTAGCGGGAGGGCCGGGGGAGCAGTACTTC.

This clone is a singleton in its sample. The chain carries TRBV2 and TRBJ2-5; 7 nucleotides line up with TRBD2. The J segment lost 4 bases and the V segment lost 4 bases, leaving 9 bases of the junction unmatched. The CDR3 covers 15 residues. Germline CDR1 and CDR2: SNHLY and FYNNEI. CDR3 in DNA: TGTGCCAGCAGTGGCAGAGCGGGGCAGGGAGAGACCCAGTACTTC. Its protein product is CASSGRAGQGETQYF. Complete variable domain (other parts from reference TRBV2 and TRBJ2-5): EPEVTQTPSHQVTQMGQEVILRCVPISNHLYFYWYRQILGQKVEFLVSFYNNEISEKSEIFDDQFSVERPDGSNFTLKIRSTKLEDSAMYFCASSGRAGQGETQYFGPGTRLLVL.

This clone was detected a few times. The gene calls are TRBV6-6 and TRBJ2-7, with 9 bases matching TRBD2. V lost 5 bases, J lost 2 bases, and 4 bases stayed unmatched. This CDR3 comprises 14 residues. The germline gives CDR1 MNHNY, CDR2 SVGAGI (reference sequence). CDR3 sequence (DNA): TGTGCCAGCAGTGGGGCGGGAGGGGCCTACGAGCAGTACTTC. It yields the protein CASSGAGGAYEQYF.

The chain couples TRBV3-1 (or the pseudogene TRBV3-2) to TRBJ2-4; 8 nucleotides match TRBD2. The CDR3 has 16 residues. Germline lookup yields CDR1 LGHDT and CDR2 YNNKEL (reference sequence). V trimming: 0 bases; J trimming: 7 bases; junction bases outside the gene matches: 8. The chain's CDR3 is CASSQDKTSGENIQYF. The CDR3 DNA follows: TGTGCCAGCAGCCAAGATAAAACTAGCGGCGAGAACATTCAGTACTTC.

V usage is TRBV4-3 and J usage is TRBJ2-7, with a possible D match to TRBD1 (5 bases). V was clipped by 4 bases and J by 0 bases, with 10 bases between them. The CDR3 covers 14 residues. Per the germline V gene, CDR1 is LGHNA and CDR2 is YSLEER. DNA for the CDR3: TGCGCCAGCAGCCTCGACAGTTCCTCCTACGAGCAGTACTTC. The encoded protein is CASSLDSSSYEQYF.

The V gene is TRBV4-2, the J gene TRBJ2-5, with 7 bases lining up with TRBD1. The CDR3 is 15 residues long. From germline, CDR1 is LGHNA and CDR2 YNFKEQ. The junction had 4 bases not matched to a gene; V was cut back by 1 base and J by 2 bases. CDR3 protein: CASSQGDRKQETQYF. As DNA, the CDR3 is TGTGCCAGCAGCCAAGGGGACAGAAAACAAGAGACCCAGTACTTC.

V is TRBV6-6 and J is TRBJ1-5, with 7 bases aligning to TRBD1. Germline V gene sequence: CDR1 MNHNY, CDR2 SVGAGI (reference sequence). The V segment lost 3 bases and the J segment 5 bases; nucleotides outside the gene matches: 10. The CDR3 has 16 amino acids. CDR3 bases: TGTGCCAGCAGTTATGGGGGTACAGGGGCATATCAGCCCCAGCATTTT. Its protein product is CASSYGGTGAYQPQHF.

This chain links TRBV29-1 with TRBJ1-1; D ambiguous. The length of the CDR3 is 13 residues. Trimming removed 2 bases from V and 6 bases from J, with 13 bases in between. The V gene's germline CDR1 is SQVTM and CDR2 ANQGSEA. For the CDR3, the DNA is TGCAGCGTTGAACCCCGACGTCCGGCTGAAGCTTTCTTT. This gives the protein CSVEPRRPAEAFF.

The chain couples TRBV7-9 to TRBJ2-3; TRBD2 matches at 7 bases. The germline gives CDR1 SEHNR, CDR2 FQNEAQ (reference sequence). The CDR3 totals 14 residues. V gave up 2 bases and J gave up 5 bases; unmatched junction bases: 4. DNA of the CDR3: TGTGCCAGCAGCTTAACCGGGGGGTTAGATACGCAGTATTTT. Its translation: CASSLTGGLDTQYF.